These 6 T cell receptor beta chains were sequenced from one sample in a study of cytotoxic CD8 clonotypes in ibrutinib-treated CLL. Using immunoSEQ multiplex PCR, the repertoire was profiled, and TCRdb retains in-frame clones only, with some absent. The sample records about 84,000 clones, roughly 84% being singletons. The material was PBMCs, obtained before ibrutinib treatment. These receptor sequences come from a human donor with chronic lymphocytic leukemia.

This clone was seen once. The gene calls are TRBV7-2 and TRBJ1-3; D not certain. The CDR3 runs 13 residues. Trimming took 5 bases from V and 6 from J, leaving 11 bases between them. CDR1 and CDR2 from the germline V gene are SGHTA and FQGNSA. The DNA for the CDR3 is TGTGCCAGCAGCGCCCGGGCCAAAAACACCATATATTTT. Protein product: CASSARAKNTIYF.

This rearrangement joins TRBV4-3 to TRBJ2-5; D uncertain. CDR3 length: 13 amino acids. CDR1 and CDR2 (germline): LGHNA, YSLEER. V gave up 2 bases and J gave up 5 bases, with 9 bases separating them. CDR3 loop: CASSQYLTETQYF. The CDR3, as DNA: TGCGCCAGCAGCCAATACCTTACGGAGACCCAGTACTTC.

The chain employs TRBV28 and TRBJ1-4; TRBD1 matches at 8 bases. This CDR3 has 13 amino acids. Germline CDR1 MDHEN, CDR2 SYDVKM. J gave up 2 bases and V 10 bases, and 3 bases lay outside the gene matches. The CDR3 spells CATQGATNEKLFF. The DNA for the CDR3 is TGTGCCACCCAGGGGGCGACTAATGAAAAACTGTTTTTT.

This chain joins TRBV5-1 and TRBJ2-3; 7 nucleotides agree with TRBD2. Trimming cost V 0 bases and J 6 bases; bases outside gene matches: 13. Germline assignment: CDR1 SGHRS and CDR2 YFSETQ. The CDR3 consists of 17 residues. CDR3 residues: CASSLGSSGLPMDTQYF. DNA for the CDR3: TGCGCCAGCAGCTTGGGGTCTAGCGGCCTGCCGATGGATACGCAGTATTTT.

The chain carries TRBV5-4 and TRBJ1-3; D remains unclear. From germline, CDR1 is SGHNT and CDR2 YYREEE (reference sequence). CDR3 length equals 15 residues. V dropped 0 bases and J dropped 4 bases, with 11 bases sitting between them. The CDR3 loop reads CASSLDLGSGNTIYF. The CDR3 DNA reads TGTGCCAGCAGCTTGGATCTGGGATCGGGAAACACCATATATTTT.

This clone was seen once. The gene calls are TRBV29-1 and TRBJ2-7; 9 nucleotides match TRBD2. The CDR3 has 15 residues. V lost 7 bases and J lost 0; bases outside the gene matches: 10. Germline V gene lookup returns CDR1 SQVTM and CDR2 ANQGSEA. This CDR3 is CSAGRTSAGSYEQYF. In DNA form, the CDR3 reads TGCAGCGCCGGACGGACTAGCGCTGGCTCCTACGAGCAGTACTTC.